A selection of T cell receptor beta chains follows, all from one sample in a study of shared clonotypes between healthy human individuals. Generated by immunoSEQ multiplex PCR, the TCRdb table keeps only in-frame clones and is missing some. The top ten hold over 0.12% of the sample, which has roughly 2.5 million clones, around nine tenths seen once. Material for sequencing was naive CD4+ T cells sorted from blood. The receptors here all came from a man aged 18 to 35 in good health. The CDR3 runs from the conserved cysteine through the conserved F or W. The order of the fields is clone size, V gene, J gene, CDR3 protein. Clone sizes are given selectively: once, few, many, or a class where the clone is expanded.

clone size: NA; V gene: TRBV30; J gene: TRBJ1-2; CDR3 protein: CAWSTTVSYTF
clone size: NA; V gene: TRBV10-3; J gene: TRBJ1-1; CDR3 protein: CAISQGAGREAFF
clone size: NA; V gene: TRBV2; J gene: TRBJ2-3; CDR3 protein: CASSAMPSGYTDTQYF
clone size: NA; V gene: TRBV1; J gene: TRBJ1-2; CDR3 protein: CTSSQTYTGTGNLVYGYTF
clone size: NA; V gene: TRBV18; J gene: TRBJ1-6; CDR3 protein: CASSPVAGGLDLYNSPLHF
clone size: NA; V gene: TRBV10-3; J gene: TRBJ2-1; CDR3 protein: CAISGLGTGGGNEQFF
clone size: NA; V gene: TRBV27; J gene: TRBJ2-3; CDR3 protein: CASSLDRGVADTQYF
clone size: NA; V gene: TRBV2; J gene: TRBJ2-1; CDR3 protein: CASGRELGEQFF
clone size: NA; V gene: TRBV28; J gene: TRBJ2-7; CDR3 protein: CASSLGGQGRSYEQYF
clone size: once; V gene: TRBV27; J gene: TRBJ2-3; CDR3 protein: CASSLQGADTQYF
clone size: NA; V gene: TRBV6-5; J gene: TRBJ2-7; CDR3 protein: CASSFLTGTSYEQYF
clone size: NA; V gene: TRBV7-6; J gene: TRBJ2-7; CDR3 protein: CASSLTGTGAYEQYF
clone size: NA; V gene: TRBV6-1; J gene: TRBJ2-1; CDR3 protein: CASSELIGLAGGSSYNEQFF
clone size: NA; V gene: TRBV18; J gene: TRBJ2-1; CDR3 protein: CASSPNLVEPREQFF
clone size: NA; V gene: TRBV11-2; J gene: TRBJ2-3; CDR3 protein: CASSLDYGTTDTQYF
clone size: NA; V gene: TRBV19; J gene: TRBJ2-1; CDR3 protein: CASSSSRGNEQFF
clone size: NA; V gene: TRBV4-1; J gene: TRBJ2-1; CDR3 protein: CASSQGGKGRYNEQFF
clone size: NA; V gene: TRBV12-5; J gene: TRBJ1-2; CDR3 protein: CASGLETQARGYGYTF
clone size: once; V gene: TRBV30; J gene: TRBJ2-7; CDR3 protein: CASTPGTSGTSYEQYF
clone size: NA; V gene: TRBV2; J gene: TRBJ2-2; CDR3 protein: CASSGQGTGELFF
clone size: NA; V gene: TRBV30; J gene: TRBJ2-3; CDR3 protein: CAWSVRGAPYTDTQYF
clone size: NA; V gene: TRBV5-1; J gene: TRBJ2-1; CDR3 protein: CASSPGTGSINEQFF
clone size: NA; V gene: TRBV11-2; J gene: TRBJ1-4; CDR3 protein: CASSLGFDEKLFF
clone size: NA; V gene: TRBV2; J gene: TRBJ1-1; CDR3 protein: CASREMNTEAFF